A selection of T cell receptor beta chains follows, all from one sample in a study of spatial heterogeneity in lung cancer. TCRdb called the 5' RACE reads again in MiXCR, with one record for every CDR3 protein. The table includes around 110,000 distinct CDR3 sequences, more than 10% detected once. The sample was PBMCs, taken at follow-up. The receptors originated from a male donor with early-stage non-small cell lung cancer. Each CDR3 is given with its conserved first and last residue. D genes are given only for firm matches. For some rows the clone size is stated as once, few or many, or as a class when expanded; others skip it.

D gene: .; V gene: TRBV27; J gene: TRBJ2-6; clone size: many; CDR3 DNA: TGTGCCAGCAGGGCTGGGGCCAACGTCCTGACTTTC; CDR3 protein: CASRAGANVLTF
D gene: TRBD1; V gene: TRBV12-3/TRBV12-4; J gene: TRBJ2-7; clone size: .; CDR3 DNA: TGTGCCAGCAGACCCCTGGGACAGGGTCACGAGCAGTACTTC; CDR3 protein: CASRPLGQGHEQYF
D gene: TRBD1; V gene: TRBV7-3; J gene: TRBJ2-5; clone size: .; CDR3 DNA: TGTGCCAGCAGCTCCACAGGGGGCGGGGAGACCCAGTACTTC; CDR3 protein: CASSSTGGGETQYF
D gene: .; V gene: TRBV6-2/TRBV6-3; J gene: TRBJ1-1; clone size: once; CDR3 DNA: TGTGCCAGCAGTTACTCACTCAGGGGCGAGAACACTGAAGCTTTCTTT; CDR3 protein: CASSYSLRGENTEAFF
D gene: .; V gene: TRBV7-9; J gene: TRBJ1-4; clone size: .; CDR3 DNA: TGTGCCAGCAGCTTTGGTGGCAGGGGTAATGAAAAACTGTTTTTT; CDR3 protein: CASSFGGRGNEKLFF
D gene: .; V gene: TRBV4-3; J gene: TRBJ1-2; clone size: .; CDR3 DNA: TGCGCCAGCAGCCAAAATACTCAGTTCTATGGCTACACCTTC; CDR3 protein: CASSQNTQFYGYTF
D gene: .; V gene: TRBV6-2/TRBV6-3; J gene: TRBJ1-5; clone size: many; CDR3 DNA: TGTGCCAGCAGTCGCGGAGTTAGCAATCAGCCCCAGCATTTT; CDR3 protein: CASSRGVSNQPQHF
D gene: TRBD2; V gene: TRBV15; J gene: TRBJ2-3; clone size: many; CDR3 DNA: TGTGCCACCACCTTGGGCGGGGGACGCACAGATACGCAGTATTTT; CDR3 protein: CATTLGGGRTDTQYF
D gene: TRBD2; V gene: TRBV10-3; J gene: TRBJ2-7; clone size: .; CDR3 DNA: TGTGCCATCAGTGATCCCCGGACTAGCGCCTACGAGCAGTACTTC; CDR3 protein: CAISDPRTSAYEQYF
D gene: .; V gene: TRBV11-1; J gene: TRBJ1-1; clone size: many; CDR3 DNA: TGTGCCAGCAGCCAGGGGAACACTGAAGCTTTCTTT; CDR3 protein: CASSQGNTEAFF
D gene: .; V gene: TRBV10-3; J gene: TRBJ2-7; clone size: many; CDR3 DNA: TGTGCCATCAGTGTGGAGGCACCCCCCTACGAGCAGTACTTC; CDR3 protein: CAISVEAPPYEQYF
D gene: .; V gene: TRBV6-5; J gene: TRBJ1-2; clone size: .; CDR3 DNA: TGTGCCAGCAGGGGAGGCAGGGTGTATGGCTACACCTTC; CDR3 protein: CASRGGRVYGYTF
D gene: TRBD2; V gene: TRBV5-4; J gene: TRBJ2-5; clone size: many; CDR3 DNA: TGTGCCAGCAGCTTACCCCGGACTAGCGGGGGGGCGGAGGAGACCCAGTACTTC; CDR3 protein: CASSLPRTSGGAEETQYF
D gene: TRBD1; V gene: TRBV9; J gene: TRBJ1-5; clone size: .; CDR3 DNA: TGTGCCAGCAGCGTAGATTGGGTGGACAGGGTCCCTAATCAGCCCCAGCATTTT; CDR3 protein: CASSVDWVDRVPNQPQHF
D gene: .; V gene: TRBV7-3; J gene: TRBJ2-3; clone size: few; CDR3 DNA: TGTGCCAGCAGCTTAAATCGAGGACAGCTGACCCCAGAATCGCAGTATTTT; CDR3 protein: CASSLNRGQLTPESQYF
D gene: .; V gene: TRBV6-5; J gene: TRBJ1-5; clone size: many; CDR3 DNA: TGTGCCAGCAGCCTACAAAACAATCAGCCCCAGCATTTT; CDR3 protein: CASSLQNNQPQHF
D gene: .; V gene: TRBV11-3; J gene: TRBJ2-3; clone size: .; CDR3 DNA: TGTGCCAGCAGCCGGCGACGGGGCGATACGCAGTATTTT; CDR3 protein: CASSRRRGDTQYF
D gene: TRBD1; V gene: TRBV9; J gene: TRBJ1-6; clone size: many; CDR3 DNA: TGTGCCAGCAGCGCTGCAGGGGGCCTCCTTGATCTTGCCCTCCACTTT; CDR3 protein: CASSAAGGLLDLALHF
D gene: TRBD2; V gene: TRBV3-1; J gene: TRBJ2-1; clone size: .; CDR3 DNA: TGTGCCAGCAGCCAAGTGACTAGCGGGTCCTACAATGAGCAGTTCTTC; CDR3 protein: CASSQVTSGSYNEQFF
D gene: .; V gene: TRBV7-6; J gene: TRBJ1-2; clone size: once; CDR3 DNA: TGTGCCAGCAGCACGGGTTATAACTATGGCTACACCTTC; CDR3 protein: CASSTGYNYGYTF
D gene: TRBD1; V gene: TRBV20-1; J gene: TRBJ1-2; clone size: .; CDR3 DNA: TGCAGTGCCCATCACTGGACAGGGGAGGAGAACTATGGCTACACCTTC; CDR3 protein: CSAHHWTGEENYGYTF
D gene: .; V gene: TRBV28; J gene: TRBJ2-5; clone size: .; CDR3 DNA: TGTGCCAGCAGTTTATACCCACCCCCCGCTAGGGAGACCCAGTACTTC; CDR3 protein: CASSLYPPPARETQYF
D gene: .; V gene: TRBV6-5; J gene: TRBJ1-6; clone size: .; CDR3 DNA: TGTGCCAGCAGTCCGGATCCTAATTCACCCCTCCACTTT; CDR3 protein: CASSPDPNSPLHF
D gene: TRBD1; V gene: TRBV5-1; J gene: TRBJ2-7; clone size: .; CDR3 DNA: TGCGCCAGCAGCTGGGGACTCCGGGACAGGGACTACGAGCAGTACTTC; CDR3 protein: CASSWGLRDRDYEQYF
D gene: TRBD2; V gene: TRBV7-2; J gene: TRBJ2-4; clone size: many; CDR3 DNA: TGTGCCAGCAGCTTAGCTCTAGCGGGGGGTATTCTAGCCAAAAACATTCAGTACTTC; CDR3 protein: CASSLALAGGILAKNIQYF